The T cell receptor beta chain described here comes from a study of early T cells in non-severe SARS-CoV-2 infection. Background on the study: Alpha and beta chains were unpaired, from unsorted whole-blood bulk RNA.

Unique molecular identifiers were affixed to single, distinct cDNA molecules. One entry per CDR3 protein results from TCRdb running MiXCR on the 5' RACE reads. The sample includes approximately 90,000 distinct CDR3 sequences, 10% to 15% of them seen just once. V lost 1 base and J 6 bases, leaving 13 bases between the germline ends. This CDR3 is built from 15 residues. Germline CDR1 SNHLY, CDR2 FYNNEI. This clonotype was recorded many times. The clonotype comes from an adult who was a healthcare worker with PCR-confirmed SARS-CoV-2 infection or an uninfected control (not recorded which). The chain links TRBV2 to TRBJ2-1; D gene unclear. Sequenced material: whole blood, taken at baseline. The CDR3 nucleotides are TGTGCCAGCAGTGAAGAAACCCCACCTTCCAATGAGCAGTTCTTC. Its protein product is CASSEETPPSNEQFF.